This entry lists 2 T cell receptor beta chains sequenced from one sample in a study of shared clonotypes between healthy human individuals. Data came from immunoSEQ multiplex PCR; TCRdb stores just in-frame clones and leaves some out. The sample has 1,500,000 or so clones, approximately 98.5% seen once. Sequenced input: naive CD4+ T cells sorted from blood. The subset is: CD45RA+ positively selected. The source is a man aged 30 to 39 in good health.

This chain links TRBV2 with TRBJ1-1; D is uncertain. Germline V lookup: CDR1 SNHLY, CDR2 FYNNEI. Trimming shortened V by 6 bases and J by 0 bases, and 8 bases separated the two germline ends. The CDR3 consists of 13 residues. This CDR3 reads CASRSLMNTEAFF. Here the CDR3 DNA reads TGTGCCAGCAGATCATTAATGAACACTGAAGCTTTCTTT. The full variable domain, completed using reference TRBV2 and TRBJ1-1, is EPEVTQTPSHQVTQMGQEVILRCVPISNHLYFYWYRQILGQKVEFLVSFYNNEISEKSEIFDDQFSVERPDGSNFTLKIRSTKLEDSAMYFCASRSLMNTEAFFGQGTRLTVV.

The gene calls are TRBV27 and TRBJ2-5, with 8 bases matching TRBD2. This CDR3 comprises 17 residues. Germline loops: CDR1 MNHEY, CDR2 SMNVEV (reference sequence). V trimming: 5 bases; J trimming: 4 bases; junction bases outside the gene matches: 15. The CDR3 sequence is CASSPNQGPAGGETQYF. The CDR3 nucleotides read TGTGCCAGCAGTCCGAACCAAGGGCCGGCGGGGGGAGAGACCCAGTACTTC.